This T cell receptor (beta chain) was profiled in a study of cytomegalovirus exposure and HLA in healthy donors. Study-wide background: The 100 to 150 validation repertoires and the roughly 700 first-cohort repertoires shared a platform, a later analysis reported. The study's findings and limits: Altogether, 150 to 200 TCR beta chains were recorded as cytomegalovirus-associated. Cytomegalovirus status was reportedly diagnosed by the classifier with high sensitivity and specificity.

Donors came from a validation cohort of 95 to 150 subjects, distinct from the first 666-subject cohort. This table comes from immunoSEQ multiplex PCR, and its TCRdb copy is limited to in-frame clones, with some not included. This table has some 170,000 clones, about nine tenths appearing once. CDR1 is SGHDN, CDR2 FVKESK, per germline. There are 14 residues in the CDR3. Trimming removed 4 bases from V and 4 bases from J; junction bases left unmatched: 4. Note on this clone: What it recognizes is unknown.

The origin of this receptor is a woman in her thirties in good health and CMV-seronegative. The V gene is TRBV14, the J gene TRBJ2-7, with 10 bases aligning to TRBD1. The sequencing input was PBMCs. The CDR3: CASSPGDRGYEQYF. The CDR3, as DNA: TGTGCCAGCAGCCCCGGGGACAGGGGTTACGAGCAGTACTTC.